This entry describes one T cell receptor beta chain. This sample is part of a study of blood T cell repertoires in COVID-19. Study context: Samples taken during acute and convalescent COVID-19 were collected in the United States, Italy and Spain. T cells, B-cell-depleted T cells, or PBMCs supplied cDNA or gDNA.

Germline CDR1 is SNHLY and CDR2 is FYNNEI. This CDR3 comprises 14 residues. The J segment lost 5 bases and the V segment lost 6 bases, leaving 8 bases of the junction unmatched. Original processing notes: Amplification of reference gene primers was used by the study to estimate nucleated cell counts. Sequenced by immunoSEQ multiplex PCR; TCRdb stores in-frame clones only, minus some. V, J and clone size reflect that table, while D and trimming were determined from the DNA. The sample consists of about 160,000 clones, more than 80% of them appearing once. J is TRBJ2-7 and V is TRBV2, with 9 bases matching TRBD1. The receptor's source is a man aged 60 to 69 with acute or convalescent COVID-19. The sample consisted of peripheral blood. CDR3 sequence reads: CASRTGGQGHEQYF. The CDR3 nucleotides read TGTGCCAGCAGGACAGGGGGGCAGGGGCACGAGCAGTACTTC.